One and the same sample provided the 19 T cell receptor beta chains below, sequenced in a study of T cells after yellow fever vaccination. From the 5' RACE reads, TCRdb called clonotypes with MiXCR, one entry per CDR3 protein. The sample yields approximately 510,000 distinct CDR3 sequences, 21% seen once. The sequencing here drew on PBMCs, taken roughly 20 days after the first yellow fever vaccination. These receptors all come from a man between 18 and 29 years old who received the YFV17D yellow fever vaccine.

V usage is TRBV20-1 and J usage is TRBJ2-1; 15 positions agree with TRBD2. The CDR3 is made up of 19 amino acids. Germline lookup yields CDR1 DFQATT and CDR2 SNEGSKA (reference sequence). With V trimmed by 0 bases and J by 2 bases, 8 bases remained unmatched. CDR3 sequence: CSARETGTSGGRTYNEQFF. The CDR3 region has the DNA TGCAGTGCTAGAGAGACCGGGACTAGCGGGGGGAGAACCTACAATGAGCAGTTCTTC.

This chain uses TRBV9 with TRBJ2-7; possibly TRBD2 for D (7 bases). Deletions cut 0 bases from V and 2 bases from J, with 9 bases between. The CDR3 extends over 14 amino acids. Germline CDR1 SGDLS, CDR2 YYNGEE. This CDR3 reads CASSVGGGTYEQYV. Written as DNA, the CDR3 is TGTGCCAGCAGCGTAGGGGGGGGCACCTACGAGCAGTACGTC.

There are a few counts of this clonotype. This chain joins TRBV4-1 and TRBJ1-3; D gene ambiguous. This CDR3 contains 15 residues. In germline, CDR1 is MGHRA, CDR2 YSYEKL. V was clipped by 1 base and J by 0 bases, with 7 bases between them. This CDR3 reads CASSQAVGSGNTIYF. In DNA, the CDR3 is TGCGCCAGCAGCCAAGCGGTGGGCTCTGGAAACACCATATATTTT.

This clonotype was counted ten times or more. The V and J genes are TRBV25-1 and TRBJ2-3; TRBD1 matches at 7 bases. Germline V gene lookup returns CDR1 MGHDK and CDR2 SYGVNS. This CDR3 is built from 15 residues. V lost 2 bases, J lost 0 bases, and 2 bases stayed unmatched. The CDR3 reads CASSEKDRSTDTQYF. For the CDR3, the DNA is TGTGCCAGCAGTGAAAAGGACAGGAGCACAGATACGCAGTATTTT.

This chain connects TRBV12-3 or TRBV12-4 to TRBJ1-6; D uncertain. This CDR3 spans 15 amino acids. The germline V and J ends were trimmed by 3 bases and 4 bases, with 10 bases remaining between them. CDR3 protein: CASSFSGPYNSPLHF. CDR3 DNA: TGTGCCAGCAGTTTTTCTGGGCCATATAATTCACCCCTCCACTTT.

This clonotype was seen more than once but under ten times. This rearrangement joins TRBV11-3 to TRBJ2-2; a weak D match, TRBD1 (6 bases). V was clipped by 3 bases and J by 7 bases, with 12 bases between them. The germline gives CDR1 SGHNT, CDR2 YENEEA. The CDR3 has 14 residues. CDR3 nucleotide sequence: TGTGCCAGCAGCTTTGGGGGCCGTGGCGGGGAGCTGTTTTTT. It encodes CASSFGGRGGELFF.

A few counts support this clonotype. The CDR3 coding sequence is TGTGCCAGCAGCTTAAGCGGGCCCTCACCGATGGAGCAGTACTTC. Translating it yields CASSLSGPSPMEQYF. The chain has TRBV11-2 and TRBJ2-7; D is possibly TRBD2 (6 bases). Germline loops: CDR1 SGHAT, CDR2 FQNNGV. V lost 2 bases to trimming and J lost 7 bases, with 18 bases between them. The CDR3 is 15 residues long.

Of note for this clonotype: The junction departs from the called germline gene at one end, perhaps through a read error. CDR3 sequence reads: CSARPWGTRYF. The CDR3 region has the DNA TGCAGTGCTAGACCTTGGGGGACCCGGTACTTC. The chain joins TRBV20-1 to TRBJ2-5; D tentatively reads TRBD1 or TRBD2 (5 bases each). This CDR3 contains 11 residues. Looked up from germline, CDR1 is DFQATT and CDR2 is SNEGSKA (reference sequence).

This chain uses TRBV12-3 or TRBV12-4 with TRBJ1-2; D unclear. CDR3 length: 14 amino acids. With 5 bases removed from V and 6 bases from J, the gap between germline ends came to 16 bases. DNA of the CDR3: TGTGCCAGCAGTCTATACTCCGGGCCTAATGGCTACACCTTC. The encoded protein is CASSLYSGPNGYTF.

This sequence joins TRBV5-1 and TRBJ2-3, with D possibly TRBD1 on 6 matching bases. The CDR3 is 16 residues long. The germline CDR1 and CDR2 sequences are SGHRS and YFSETQ. V lost 1 base to trimming and J lost 0 bases, with 12 bases between them. CDR3 DNA: TGCGCCAGCAGCTTGAGCCAAGGGGGTAGCACAGATACGCAGTATTTT. Translation gives CASSLSQGGSTDTQYF.

This clonotype was observed a few times. This rearrangement joins TRBV29-1 to TRBJ2-5; 8 bases align to TRBD2. Germline CDR1 SQVTM, CDR2 ANQGSEA. The CDR3 sequence is 15 residues long. V was pared by 0 bases and J by 4 bases, with 7 bases of the junction left unmatched. The CDR3 DNA is TGCAGCGTTGAAGATGGGCGGGGGGCGCGAGAGACCCAGTACTTC. Amino acid sequence: CSVEDGRGARETQYF.

This clonotype was observed a few times. The rearrangement links TRBV4-1 to TRBJ1-5; D ambiguous. Germline CDR1 MGHRA, CDR2 YSYEKL. CDR3 length: 18 amino acids. V was cut by 2 bases and J by 3 bases, with 20 bases left in between. The CDR3 sequence is CASSQPGSTPLFNQPQHF. The CDR3 DNA is TGCGCCAGCAGCCAACCGGGGTCTACCCCGCTATTCAATCAGCCCCAGCATTTT.

This clonotype was detected only a few times. The V gene is TRBV6-2 or TRBV6-3, the J gene TRBJ1-1; D remains ambiguous. This CDR3 is built from 13 residues. V was trimmed by 0 bases and J by 7 bases, leaving 9 bases between them. The V gene's germline CDR1 is MNHEY and CDR2 SVGEGT. Written as DNA, the CDR3 is TGTGCCAGCAGTTACTCGGGGTCAGTTGAAGCTTTCTTT. Its translation: CASSYSGSVEAFF.

This clonotype was detected only a few times. The gene calls are TRBV24-1 and TRBJ1-1; perhaps TRBD1 as D (5 bases). Germline V CDR1 and CDR2: KGHDR, SFDVKD. Trimming took off 3 bases at V and 5 bases at J, with 6 bases between the two ends. The CDR3 has 12 amino acids. The CDR3 reads CATSDGGTEAFF. The CDR3 region has the DNA TGTGCCACCAGTGATGGGGGAACTGAAGCTTTCTTT.

The J gene is TRBJ2-4, the V gene TRBV5-4, with 11 positions matching TRBD1. The V segment lost 2 bases and the J segment 8 bases; nucleotides outside the gene matches: 3. The germline CDR1 and CDR2 sequences are SGHNT and YYREEE (reference sequence). The CDR3 has 14 amino acids. The CDR3 reads CASSFGTGGDIQYF. The CDR3 DNA reads TGTGCCAGCAGCTTTGGGACAGGGGGAGACATTCAGTACTTC.

Only a few counts were recorded for this clonotype. The chain employs TRBV12-3 or TRBV12-4 and TRBJ1-1; 7 nucleotides agree with TRBD1. The junction had 7 bases not matched to a gene; V was cut back by 2 bases and J by 4 bases. The CDR3 covers 15 residues. The CDR3 protein is CASSLTLTGPTEAFF. As DNA, the CDR3 is TGTGCCAGCAGTTTAACACTGACAGGGCCCACTGAAGCTTTCTTT.

This clonotype was counted between two and nine times. The genes are TRBV2 and TRBJ1-1; no clear D gene. The CDR3 extends over 11 amino acids. Germline values: CDR1 SNHLY, CDR2 FYNNEI. V shed 5 bases and J shed 11 bases, with 12 bases lying between them. The CDR3 loop reads CASSRTRGAFF. In DNA form, the CDR3 reads TGTGCCAGCAGTCGGACGCGAGGGGCTTTCTTT.

This clonotype was found a few times. The chain combines TRBV25-1 with TRBJ2-3; 8 nucleotides match TRBD2. The CDR3 is 14 amino acids. J lost 4 bases, V lost 7 bases, and 7 bases had no gene match. Germline V gene data show CDR1 as MGHDK and CDR2 as SYGVNS. Written as DNA, the CDR3 is TGTGCCAGCACGGCCGCGGGGGGTGCAGATACGCAGTATTTT. Its translation: CASTAAGGADTQYF. Full variable domain (outside the CDR3, taken from reference TRBV25-1 and TRBJ2-3): EADIYQTPRYLVIGTGKKITLECSQTMGHDKMYWYQQDPGMELHLIHYSYGVNSTEKGDLSSESTVSRIRTEHFPLTLESARPSHTSQYLCASTAAGGADTQYFGPGTRLTVL.

The chain is built from TRBV29-1 and TRBJ1-1; 7 bases agree with TRBD1. J gave up 5 bases and V 4 bases, and 4 bases lay outside the gene matches. Germline V gives CDR1 SQVTM, CDR2 ANQGSEA. This CDR3 comprises 12 residues. CDR3 region: CSVGQGGTEAFF. CDR3 DNA sequence: TGCAGCGTTGGTCAGGGGGGTACTGAAGCTTTCTTT.